These 3 T cell receptor beta chains were all obtained from the same sample, sequenced in a study of blood T cell repertoires in COVID-19. Assay used: immunoSEQ multiplex PCR; TCRdb lists only in-frame clones, some missing. The sample contains 200,000 to 250,000 clones, 70% to 90% of which appear only once. Sequenced: PBMCs or T cells enriched from blood (not recorded which). The receptor set was obtained from a woman aged 40-49 years with acute COVID-19.

The rearrangement joins TRBV3-1 (or the pseudogene TRBV3-2) to TRBJ2-1, with 7 bases fitting TRBD2. The CDR3 consists of 15 residues. Germline V lookup: CDR1 LGHDT, CDR2 YNNKEL (reference sequence). Trimming at V came to 4 bases and at J to 4 bases, leaving 7 bases not matched to a gene. CDR3 protein: CASSPMLADYNEQFF. CDR3 DNA sequence: TGTGCCAGCAGCCCCATGCTAGCGGATTACAATGAGCAGTTCTTC.

This chain uses TRBV9 with TRBJ2-7; 10 bases are a match to TRBD2. Germline CDR1 and CDR2: SGDLS and YYNGEE. V trimming: 0 bases; J trimming: 2 bases; junction bases outside the gene matches: 5. The CDR3 is 16 amino acids. DNA for the CDR3: TGTGCCAGCAGCGTAGCGTCGAGCGGGGGGGCCTACGAGCAGTACTTC. Protein: CASSVASSGGAYEQYF.

This sequence joins TRBV19 and TRBJ2-2, with 11 bases identical to TRBD2. V was pared by 10 bases and J by 0 bases, with 10 bases of the junction left unmatched. This CDR3 is built from 17 residues. The germline V gene encodes CDR1 LNHDA and CDR2 SQIVND (reference sequence). CDR3 amino acids: CAIGASGGHPNTGELFF. For the CDR3, the DNA is TGTGCCATAGGGGCTAGCGGGGGGCACCCGAACACCGGGGAGCTGTTTTTT.